This T cell receptor (beta chain) was retrieved from a study of T cell responses to AZD1222 COVID-19 vaccine. Overall study results and limits: Two AZD1222 administrations were followed by greater Spike-specific TCR breadth and depth. Repertoire sampling was restricted to post-peak T cell response timepoints.

CDR1 is SQVTM, CDR2 ANQGSEA, per germline. Trimming stripped 5 bases from V and 2 bases from J, with 10 bases between. The CDR3 runs to 12 residues. A note on this clone: Its antigen remains unidentified.

Generated by immunoSEQ multiplex PCR, the TCRdb table keeps only in-frame clones and is missing some. The repertoire holds about 78,000 clones, with roughly 87% as singletons. This chain joins TRBV29-1 and TRBJ2-7; D might be TRBD1 (6 bases). The sample in question was peripheral blood, obtained on day 0 of AZD1222 vaccination. This TCR came from an adult in good health. The CDR3 here is CSVTGSPYEQYF. Written as DNA, the CDR3 is TGCAGCGTTACAGGGTCTCCCTACGAGCAGTACTTC.